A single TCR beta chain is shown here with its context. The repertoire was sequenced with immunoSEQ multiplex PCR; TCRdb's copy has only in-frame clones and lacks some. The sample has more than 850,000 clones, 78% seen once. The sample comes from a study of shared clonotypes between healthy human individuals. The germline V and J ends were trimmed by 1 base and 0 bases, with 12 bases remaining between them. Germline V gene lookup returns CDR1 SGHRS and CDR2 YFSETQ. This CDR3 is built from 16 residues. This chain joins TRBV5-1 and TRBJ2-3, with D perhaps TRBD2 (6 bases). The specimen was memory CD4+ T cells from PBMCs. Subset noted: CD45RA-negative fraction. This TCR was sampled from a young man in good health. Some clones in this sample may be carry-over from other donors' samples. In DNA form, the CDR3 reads TGCGCCAGCAGCTTGAACCTAGCGAAGAGCACAGATACGCAGTATTTT. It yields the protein CASSLNLAKSTDTQYF.